Listed below are T cell receptor beta chains from one sample, sequenced in a study of monozygotic twins with cystic fibrosis. Here immunoSEQ multiplex PCR was the method, and the copy in TCRdb shows in-frame clones only, minus some. Among over 25,000 clones listed, roughly 97% were seen once. What was sequenced was blood. These receptors came from a girl aged 2 to 9 with cystic fibrosis. Each CDR3 is given with its conserved first and last residue. The D gene is left open where the match is weak. Clone size appears in some rows only: once, few, many, or a class for an expanded clone.

J gene: TRBJ2-7
D gene: TRBD2
V gene: TRBV28
clone size: once
CDR3 length: 14
CDR3 DNA: TGTGCCAGCACCCCTAGCGGGAGATCGTGGGAGCAGTACTTC
CDR3 protein: CASTPSGRSWEQYF

J gene: TRBJ2-1
D gene: .
V gene: TRBV6-1
clone size: .
CDR3 length: 15
CDR3 DNA: TGTGCCAGCAGTGTCGCGGAGAGCTCCTACAATGAGCAGTTCTTC
CDR3 protein: CASSVAESSYNEQFF

J gene: TRBJ2-7
D gene: TRBD1
V gene: TRBV6-1
clone size: .
CDR3 length: 17
CDR3 DNA: TGTGCCAGCAGTGAAGTGCGGACAGGGAAGGTTCCCTACGAGCAGTACTTC
CDR3 protein: CASSEVRTGKVPYEQYF

J gene: TRBJ1-2
D gene: .
V gene: TRBV30
clone size: once
CDR3 length: 12
CDR3 DNA: TGTGCCTCCCAGGGTGCTAACTATGGCTACACCTTC
CDR3 protein: CASQGANYGYTF

J gene: TRBJ2-7
D gene: .
V gene: TRBV7-6
clone size: .
CDR3 length: 12
CDR3 DNA: TGTGCCAGCAGCTCCTCCCTCTACGAGCAGTACTTC
CDR3 protein: CASSSSLYEQYF

J gene: TRBJ2-7
D gene: TRBD2
V gene: TRBV6-6
clone size: once
CDR3 length: 14
CDR3 DNA: TGTGCCAGCAGCCCCCGGGGGGGTCCCTACGAGCAGTACTTC
CDR3 protein: CASSPRGGPYEQYF

J gene: TRBJ2-5
D gene: TRBD2
V gene: TRBV30
clone size: .
CDR3 length: 15
CDR3 DNA: TGTGCCTGGAGCTCCGTGCTAGCGGGAGTGGAGACCCAGTACTTC
CDR3 protein: CAWSSVLAGVETQYF

J gene: TRBJ2-7
D gene: .
V gene: TRBV4-3
clone size: .
CDR3 length: 15
CDR3 DNA: TGCGCCAGCAGCCAAGAGGGAAGGGGGTCCTACGAGCAGTACTTC
CDR3 protein: CASSQEGRGSYEQYF

J gene: TRBJ1-1
D gene: .
V gene: TRBV6-5
clone size: .
CDR3 length: 14
CDR3 DNA: TGTGCCAGCAGTTTCGGGCACATGAACACTGAAGCTTTCTTT
CDR3 protein: CASSFGHMNTEAFF

J gene: TRBJ2-2
D gene: TRBD2
V gene: TRBV6-5
clone size: .
CDR3 length: 16
CDR3 DNA: TGTGCCAGCAGTTACTCCGGGACTAGATACACCGGGGAGCTGTTTTTT
CDR3 protein: CASSYSGTRYTGELFF